Each of the 28 T cell receptor beta chains below was sequenced from the same sample in a study of shared clonotypes between healthy human individuals. Cells designated naive CD8 were CD45RO-negative and were positively selected for CCR7, with terminally differentiated effector memory CD45RA+ cells excluded. Sequenced by immunoSEQ multiplex PCR; TCRdb stores in-frame clones only, minus some. The sample consists of hundreds of thousands of clones, 90% to 95% of them appearing once. The sequenced material came from naive CD8+ T cells sorted from blood. The receptors stem from a woman in her 30s in good health.

This clone was detected only a few times. The chain recombines TRBV5-4 with TRBJ2-3; D ambiguous. V lost 4 bases to trimming and J lost 6 bases, with 6 bases between them. From germline, CDR1 is SGHNT and CDR2 YYREEE (reference sequence). The CDR3 runs to 11 residues. The CDR3: CASSQMDTQYF. The CDR3 region has the DNA TGTGCCAGCAGCCAAATGGATACGCAGTATTTT.

The V and J genes are TRBV7-8 and TRBJ2-7, with 14 bases fitting TRBD2. Germline values: CDR1 SGHVS, CDR2 FQNEAQ. V lost 4 bases to trimming and J lost 4 bases; unmatched junction nucleotides: 12. This CDR3 has 18 residues. The CDR3 sequence: CASSSVGTSGRVPYEQYF. In DNA, the CDR3 is TGTGCCAGCAGCTCGGTCGGGACTAGCGGGAGAGTACCTTACGAGCAGTACTTC.

The rearrangement links TRBV14 to TRBJ2-5; 7 nucleotides agree with TRBD1. Germline values: CDR1 SGHDN, CDR2 FVKESK. The CDR3 loop spans 15 amino acids. Losses at the gene ends were 4 bases for V and 5 bases for J; bases not matched to a gene: 10. This CDR3 is CASSRERQGGETQYF. CDR3 in DNA: TGTGCCAGCAGCCGCGAACGACAGGGCGGCGAGACCCAGTACTTC.

The chain employs TRBV6-5 and TRBJ2-7, with D maybe TRBD1 (6 bases). This CDR3 region has 13 residues. V lost 4 bases to trimming and J lost 2 bases, with 9 bases between them. Germline lookup yields CDR1 MNHEY and CDR2 SVGAGI. CDR3 sequence: CASSLTGTYEQYF. In DNA form, the CDR3 reads TGTGCCAGCAGTTTGACAGGTACCTACGAGCAGTACTTC.

J is TRBJ2-3 and V is TRBV2; TRBD1 agrees at 9 bases. The CDR3 consists of 14 residues. Germline CDR1 is SNHLY and CDR2 is FYNNEI. V lost 6 bases, J lost 5 bases, and 6 bases stayed unmatched. The CDR3 region is CASSEGQGLDTQYF. The CDR3 bases are TGTGCCAGCAGCGAGGGACAGGGCCTAGATACGCAGTATTTT. Drawing the rest from reference TRBV2 and TRBJ2-3, the complete variable domain is EPEVTQTPSHQVTQMGQEVILRCVPISNHLYFYWYRQILGQKVEFLVSFYNNEISEKSEIFDDQFSVERPDGSNFTLKIRSTKLEDSAMYFCASSEGQGLDTQYFGPGTRLTVL.

The chain joins TRBV7-8 to TRBJ2-7, with D possibly called TRBD1 or TRBD2 (5 bases each). The CDR3 length is 17 residues. Germline V gene sequence: CDR1 SGHVS, CDR2 FQNEAQ. The V and J ends lost 5 bases and 6 bases respectively, with 26 bases between them. Here the CDR3 DNA reads TGTGCCAGCAGCCCAAGTCCGGGGCACATCCTCAACTCCGAGCAGTACTTC. It codes for CASSPSPGHILNSEQYF.

This clone occurred once. The chain is built from TRBV28 and TRBJ2-7; 13 bases agree with TRBD2. Germline V gives CDR1 MDHEN, CDR2 SYDVKM. This CDR3 has 16 residues. The V and J ends lost 6 bases and 2 bases, in that order; junction bases with no gene match: 7. The CDR3: CASSTTSGRAPYEQYF. The CDR3 DNA follows: TGTGCCAGCAGCACAACTAGCGGGAGGGCCCCCTACGAGCAGTACTTC.

The genes are TRBV9 and TRBJ2-1, with D maybe TRBD2 (6 bases). The germline CDR1 and CDR2 sequences are SGDLS and YYNGEE. The CDR3 has 13 residues. V shed 2 bases and J shed 9 bases, with 12 bases lying between them. The CDR3 bases are TGTGCCAGCAGCGTTGGCTCGCGGGGTGAGCAGTTCTTC. It translates to CASSVGSRGEQFF. The full variable domain, in which reference TRBV9 and TRBJ2-1 provide the parts outside the CDR3, is DSGVTQTPKHLITATGQRVTLRCSPRSGDLSVYWYQQSLDQGLQFLIQYYNGEERAKGNILERFSAQQFPDLHSELNLSSLELGDSALYFCASSVGSRGEQFFGPGTRLTVL.

The chain links TRBV28 to TRBJ2-5, with 8 positions matching TRBD2. The assigned J gene may be wrong: the sequence end matches TRBJ2-7 better. The CDR3 has 15 residues. Germline CDR1 MDHEN, CDR2 SYDVKM. The CDR3 is CATTGAGGNSYEQYF. The CDR3 DNA reads as TGTGCCACCACCGGGGCGGGGGGAAACTCCTACGAGCAGTACTTC.

The chain is built from TRBV6-1 and TRBJ1-4; a possible D gene is TRBD1 (5 bases). The CDR3 is 14 amino acids. V was trimmed by 5 bases and J by 13 bases, leaving 20 bases between them. The germline V gene encodes CDR1 MNHNS and CDR2 SASEGT. Here the CDR3 DNA reads TGTGCCAGCAGTCTTTCTACAGGTGGCGGGGGACTGTTTTTT. Its protein is CASSLSTGGGGLFF.

This rearrangement joins TRBV27 to TRBJ1-2; D unresolved. Trimming removed 5 bases at V and 3 bases at J, with 13 bases between. Germline V gives CDR1 MNHEY, CDR2 SMNVEV (reference sequence). CDR3 size: 14 residues. CDR3 DNA sequence: TGTGCCAGCAGTGAAAGTCCAGGACACTATGGCTACACCTTC. Protein product: CASSESPGHYGYTF.

V usage is TRBV9 and J usage is TRBJ1-4; no firm D call. The V and J ends lost 0 bases and 8 bases respectively, with 11 bases between them. CDR1 is SGDLS, CDR2 YYNGEE, per germline. There are 14 residues in the CDR3. CDR3 residues: CASSVGGGGEKLFF. Here the CDR3 DNA reads TGTGCCAGCAGCGTAGGTGGAGGTGGGGAAAAACTGTTTTTT.

V gene TRBV27 combines with J gene TRBJ1-2; tentative D call: TRBD1 (6 bases). The CDR3 spans 14 residues. Trimming took 4 bases from V and 3 from J, leaving 12 bases between them. Germline V lookup: CDR1 MNHEY, CDR2 SMNVEV (reference sequence). The CDR3 nucleotides read TGTGCCAGCAGTTCATCAGGGGACTACTATGGCTACACCTTC. Encoded protein: CASSSSGDYYGYTF.

The chain recombines TRBV2 with TRBJ2-7; D perhaps matches TRBD2 (6 bases). Germline assignment: CDR1 SNHLY and CDR2 FYNNEI. Trimming took 7 bases from V and 2 from J, leaving 30 bases between them. The length of the CDR3 is 19 residues. The CDR3 coding sequence is TGTGCCAGCATGAGTTCGTTTGGCGCAGGGACGGGGGTTCCCTACGAGCAGTACTTC. Protein: CASMSSFGAGTGVPYEQYF.

The chain is built from TRBV7-9 and TRBJ1-5; D uncertain. The CDR3 consists of 15 residues. V lost 0 bases to trimming and J lost 11 bases, with 17 bases between them. Germline-derived CDR1 and CDR2 are SEHNR and FQNEAQ (reference sequence). This chain's CDR3 is CASSLARGGKGAQHF. The CDR3 nucleotides read TGTGCCAGCAGCTTAGCGCGAGGAGGTAAAGGAGCCCAGCATTTT. The variable domain in full, with the rest retrieved from reference TRBV7-9 and TRBJ1-5, is DTGVSQNPRHKITKRGQNVTFRCDPISEHNRLYWYRQTLGQGPEFLTYFQNEAQLEKSRLLSDRFSAERPKGSFSTLEIQRTEQGDSAMYLCASSLARGGKGAQHFGDGTRLSIL.

This clone was picked up one time. The chain carries TRBV27 and TRBJ1-4; D not certain. With 4 bases removed from V and 3 bases from J, the gap between germline ends came to 9 bases. The germline V gene has CDR1 MNHEY and CDR2 SMNVEV (reference sequence). The CDR3 has 14 amino acids. The CDR3 protein is CASSSVRANEKLFF. CDR3 nucleotides: TGTGCCAGCAGTTCAGTTAGAGCTAATGAAAAACTGTTTTTT.

The chain has TRBV28 and TRBJ2-2; a possible D gene is TRBD2 (6 bases). V was shortened by 1 base and J by 5 bases, with 11 bases between the two germline ends. The CDR3 is 15 residues long. Germline lookup yields CDR1 MDHEN and CDR2 SYDVKM. CDR3 protein: CASSLFPGVTGELFF. The CDR3 DNA is TGTGCCAGCAGTTTATTTCCGGGAGTGACCGGGGAGCTGTTTTTT. The full variable domain, completed using reference TRBV28 and TRBJ2-2, is DVKVTQSSRYLVKRTGEKVFLECVQDMDHENMFWYRQDPGLGLRLIYFSYDVKMKEKGDIPEGYSVSREKKERFSLILESASTNQTSMYLCASSLFPGVTGELFFGEGSRLTVL.

To note about this clone: The junction shows a germline mismatch at one end, possibly a read error. The CDR3 DNA is TGTGCCAGCAGCTTTGAATCAGGCCCCTTC. Protein sequence: CASSFESGPF. The chain employs TRBV7-9 and TRBJ1-2; the D is unclear. In germline, CDR1 is SEHNR, CDR2 FQNEAQ (reference sequence). There are 10 residues in the CDR3.

The rearrangement joins TRBV11-3 to TRBJ2-1, with D possibly being TRBD1 or TRBD2 (6 bases each). Germline-derived CDR1 and CDR2 are SGHNT and YENEEA. V lost 4 bases and J lost 9, with 19 bases in between. There are 15 residues in the CDR3. The CDR3 DNA reads as TGTGCCAGCAGCTGGGGACTCTTCAGGGGTGGTGAGCAGTTCTTC. Translated: CASSWGLFRGGEQFF.

The chain couples TRBV6-5 to TRBJ2-7, with D perhaps matching TRBD1 (6 bases). Trimming took 7 bases from V and 4 from J, leaving 17 bases between them. The CDR3 covers 14 residues. Germline V CDR1 and CDR2: MNHEY, SVGAGI. The DNA for the CDR3 is TGTGCCAGCACTGAGACAGGTTCCCAATACGAGCAGTACTTC. Its protein is CASTETGSQYEQYF.

The CDR3 coding sequence is TGCAGCGTTGAGGGTATCAGGGGGCCACCGGCGAACACTGAAGCTTTCTTT. Amino acid sequence: CSVEGIRGPPANTEAFF. This chain joins TRBV29-1 and TRBJ1-1; 8 bases align to TRBD1. The CDR3 loop spans 17 amino acids. The V segment lost 3 bases and the J segment 1 base; nucleotides outside the gene matches: 13. Germline V gene sequence: CDR1 SQVTM, CDR2 ANQGSEA. The full variable domain, completed using reference TRBV29-1 and TRBJ1-1, is SAVISQKPSRDICQRGTSLTIQCQVDSQVTMMFWYRQQPGQSLTLIATANQGSEATYESGFVIDKFPISRPNLTFSTLTVSNMSPEDSSIYLCSVEGIRGPPANTEAFFGQGTRLTVV.

The gene calls are TRBV4-2 and TRBJ2-1; TRBD2 matches 13 bases. Germline V gene data show CDR1 as LGHNA and CDR2 as YNFKEQ. CDR3 length: 18 residues. Trimming removed 1 base from V and 4 bases from J; junction bases left unmatched: 7. CDR3 in DNA: TGTGCCAGCAGCCAAGCGTCTCGACTAGCGGGGGGTTACAATGAGCAGTTCTTC. Translating it yields CASSQASRLAGGYNEQFF.

The chain joins TRBV7-9 to TRBJ2-5; unclear D gene. The CDR3 is 12 amino acids. The germline CDR1 and CDR2 sequences are SEHNR and FQNEAQ (reference sequence). V was pared by 0 bases and J by 5 bases, with 4 bases between. The CDR3 sequence is CASSLARETQYF. The CDR3 nucleotides read TGTGCCAGCAGCTTAGCGCGGGAGACCCAGTACTTC.

The chain joins TRBV7-9 to TRBJ2-7, with D perhaps matching TRBD1 (5 bases). Germline V lookup: CDR1 SEHNR, CDR2 FQNEAQ (reference sequence). V was shortened by 1 base and J by 3 bases, with 7 bases between the two germline ends. The CDR3 contains 13 residues. The CDR3 DNA is TGTGCCAGCAGCTTAGAGGACAACTACGAGCAGTACTTC. Translated, it gives CASSLEDNYEQYF.

J is TRBJ2-7 and V is TRBV11-2; D is ambiguous. CDR3 size: 11 residues. Trimming took off 8 bases at V and 3 bases at J, with 8 bases between the two ends. The germline V gene encodes CDR1 SGHAT and CDR2 FQNNGV. CDR3 bases: TGTGCCAGCGACTCGAGCTACGAGCAGTACTTC. It translates to CASDSSYEQYF.

This chain joins TRBV7-9 and TRBJ2-5, with no clear D. The J call is in doubt because the DNA end fits TRBJ2-7 better. CDR3 length equals 12 residues. In germline, CDR1 is SEHNR, CDR2 FQNEAQ (reference sequence). The CDR3 is CASSLAASEQYF. The CDR3, as DNA: TGTGCCAGCAGCTTAGCCGCCTCCGAGCAGTACTTC.

On this clone: Other DNA sequences in the same sample also yield this CDR3. The chain combines TRBV27 with TRBJ2-7, with 7 nucleotides matching TRBD1. The CDR3 sequence is 12 residues long. Germline CDR1 reads MNHEY; CDR2 reads SMNVEV (reference sequence). Germline trimming cut 5 bases from V and 6 bases from J; bases unmatched to any gene: 4. This chain's CDR3 is CASSPTGREQYF. DNA of the CDR3: TGTGCCAGCAGTCCGACAGGGCGCGAGCAGTACTTC.

The count of this clone is one. This chain joins TRBV27 and TRBJ1-1; no clear D. V was pared by 7 bases and J by 1 base, with 10 bases between. Germline lookup yields CDR1 MNHEY and CDR2 SMNVEV (reference sequence). This CDR3 comprises 13 residues. CDR3: CASKTLTNTEAFF. CDR3 in DNA: TGTGCCAGCAAGACACTTACGAACACTGAAGCTTTCTTT.